A single sample is the source of the 14 T cell receptor beta chains below, sequenced in a study of control samples from healthy donors and cancer patients. Profiling relied on immunoSEQ multiplex PCR, and the TCRdb table lists in-frame clones only, not all of them. The table has some 130,000 clones, 85% to 95% seen once. Material for sequencing was PBMCs. Source of these receptors: a man between 50 and 59 years old with head and neck cancer.

The chain employs TRBV12-3 or TRBV12-4 and TRBJ2-1, with D uncertain. V lost 2 bases to trimming and J lost 6 bases, with 8 bases between them. The CDR3 length is 13 residues. The CDR3 spells CASSLRIGNEQFF. As DNA, the CDR3 is TGTGCCAGCAGTTTAAGGATAGGCAATGAGCAGTTCTTC.

In this sample, this clone turned up a few times. The chain links TRBV30 to TRBJ2-2; no reliable D call. Trimming pared 4 bases from V and 3 bases from J, leaving 12 bases between. The CDR3 runs 14 residues. Germline CDR1 and CDR2: GTSNPN and SVGIG (reference sequence). The CDR3 DNA is TGTGCCTGGAAACCGGGTCTACACACCGGGGAGCTGTTTTTT. It encodes CAWKPGLHTGELFF.

The J gene is TRBJ2-7, the V gene TRBV25-1; D gene unclear. The length of the CDR3 is 12 residues. Per the germline V gene, CDR1 is MGHDK and CDR2 is SYGVNS. The V end was cut by 8 bases, the J end by 2 bases, with 10 bases between. The CDR3 loop reads CASQKVPYEQYF. The CDR3 region has the DNA TGTGCCAGCCAGAAGGTTCCCTACGAGCAGTACTTC.

The rearrangement joins TRBV29-1 to TRBJ2-1, with D perhaps matching TRBD1 (6 bases). The CDR3 covers 14 residues. Germline V lookup: CDR1 SQVTM, CDR2 ANQGSEA. V dropped 7 bases and J dropped 4 bases, with 17 bases sitting between them. CDR3 bases: TGCAGCGCAAGAAGGGGGACGGGGTACAATGAGCAGTTCTTC. Its protein is CSARRGTGYNEQFF.

This CDR3 reads CASSFRQGEAFF. CDR3 nucleotides: TGTGCCAGCAGCTTCCGACAGGGAGAAGCTTTCTTT. The rearrangement joins TRBV7-9 to TRBJ1-1; 7 nucleotides align to TRBD1. J was trimmed by 8 bases and V by 3 bases; bases with no gene match: 3. Germline V lookup: CDR1 SEHNR, CDR2 FQNEAQ (reference sequence). There are 12 residues in the CDR3.

This chain uses TRBV5-5 with TRBJ1-1, with 7 bases lining up with TRBD1. V shed 5 bases and J 7 bases; nucleotides not matched to a gene: 8. The CDR3 runs 13 residues. Per the germline V gene, CDR1 is SGHKS and CDR2 is YYEKEE (reference sequence). The DNA for the CDR3 is TGTGCCAGCAGGTGGGACAGAGGGTTTGAAGCTTTCTTT. Translated, it gives CASRWDRGFEAFF.

J is TRBJ2-2 and V is TRBV4-2; tentatively, D is TRBD1 (6 bases). Germline CDR1 reads LGHNA; CDR2 reads YNFKEQ. V was trimmed by 1 base and J by 4 bases, leaving 10 bases between them. The CDR3 has 15 residues. CDR3 DNA sequence: TGTGCCAGCAGCCAAGGGGGGCAGGGCACCGGGGAGCTGTTTTTT. Protein: CASSQGGQGTGELFF.

The chain employs TRBV6-1 and TRBJ1-1, with 7 positions matching TRBD1. The germline V gene has CDR1 MNHNS and CDR2 SASEGT. The CDR3 sequence is 14 residues long. Trimming took 0 bases from V and 11 from J; bases not matched to a gene: 9. Here the CDR3 reads CASSEASTGQRAFF. The CDR3 region has the DNA TGTGCCAGCAGTGAAGCCTCGACAGGGCAGCGTGCTTTCTTT.

CDR3: CASSLGDSRNKLFF. The CDR3 coding sequence is TGTGCCAGCAGCTTAGGGGACAGCCGAAATAAACTGTTTTTT. This rearrangement joins TRBV7-9 to TRBJ1-4, with 7 bases matching TRBD1. CDR1 and CDR2 (germline): SEHNR, FQNEAQ (reference sequence). Trimming took 1 base from V and 11 from J; bases not matched to a gene: 7. CDR3 length: 14 amino acids.

The V and J genes are TRBV5-4 and TRBJ1-2; 8 nucleotides line up with TRBD1. CDR1 is SGHNT and CDR2 is YYREEE in the germline V gene (reference sequence). Germline trimming cut 5 bases from V and 8 bases from J; bases unmatched to any gene: 11. The CDR3 extends over 14 amino acids. CDR3: CASRLSDRDGGYTF. As DNA, the CDR3 is TGTGCCAGCAGGTTGTCGGACAGGGACGGCGGCTACACCTTC.

This clone was detected once. The rearrangement uses TRBV6-5 and TRBJ1-5; 7 bases line up with TRBD1. With V trimmed by 4 bases and J by 7 bases, 4 bases remained unmatched. The CDR3 runs to 13 residues. Per germline, CDR1 MNHEY and CDR2 SVGAGI. The CDR3 loop is CASSLGGGQPQHF. The CDR3 DNA sequence: TGTGCCAGCAGTTTAGGGGGCGGGCAGCCCCAGCATTTT.

The chain links TRBV5-1 to TRBJ2-2, with D unclear. There are 12 residues in the CDR3. The V and J ends lost 4 bases and 6 bases respectively, with 7 bases between them. Germline lookup yields CDR1 SGHRS and CDR2 YFSETQ. In DNA, the CDR3 is TGCGCCAGCAGCCTACCCCCCGGGGAGCTGTTTTTT. This sequence encodes CASSLPPGELFF.

CDR3 sequence: CASRRGRGELFF. The CDR3 coding sequence is TGTGCCAGTCGGAGGGGGCGCGGGGAGCTGTTTTTT. V is TRBV6-5 and J is TRBJ2-2, with D maybe TRBD1 (7 bases). Germline V gene lookup returns CDR1 MNHEY and CDR2 SVGAGI. The V and J ends lost 9 bases and 7 bases respectively, with 12 bases between them. The CDR3 loop spans 12 amino acids.

The CDR3 DNA reads as TGTGCCACCAGTGAGCCTAGCGGGCGGGCGAAAGAGACCCAGTACTTC. It yields the protein CATSEPSGRAKETQYF. The rearrangement links TRBV24-1 to TRBJ2-5, with 8 nucleotides matching TRBD2. The CDR3 consists of 16 residues. Trimming took 4 bases from V and 3 from J; bases not matched to a gene: 9. CDR1 and CDR2 from the germline V gene are KGHDR and SFDVKD.